The clone carrying this T cell receptor beta chain occurred a few times. Barcoded TCR alpha and TCR beta cDNA libraries with UMIs came from 5'RACE using constant-segment primers. TCRdb redid the calling of the 5' RACE reads with MiXCR, one entry per CDR3 protein. The profile shows about 540,000 distinct CDR3 sequences, roughly 21% of them singletons. The data were taken from a study of T-cell memory formation after mild COVID-19. The CDR3 covers 15 residues. Per germline, CDR1 SGHRS and CDR2 YFSETQ. V was cut by 4 bases and J by 9 bases, with 20 bases left in between. This receptor was obtained from an adult woman who had mild COVID-19 (a few samples of this study predate the infection). Cell type and time point are not known. The sequencing input was PBMCs or a T cell subset sorted from them (not recorded which). The V gene is TRBV5-1, the J gene TRBJ2-1; D remains ambiguous. CDR3 sequence reads: CASSRTPRGSGEQFF. CDR3 coding DNA: TGCGCCAGCAGCAGGACCCCAAGAGGTTCGGGTGAGCAGTTCTTC.